A single sample is the source of the 5 T cell receptor beta chains below, sequenced in a study of T cells expressing NK-cell markers. TCRdb re-analyzed the 5' RACE reads; it lists each CDR3 protein once, without DNA. The repertoire table contains some 410,000 distinct CDR3 sequences. The sequenced sample consisted of blood T cells: a sorted CD56 or NKG2C T cell subset, CD4+ or CD8+ T cells, or bulk PBMC T cells (not recorded which). The receptors derive from a woman aged 18 to 75 in good health.

The chain has TRBV5-1 and TRBJ1-1. Germline lookup yields CDR1 SGHRS and CDR2 YFSETQ. The CDR3 length is 12 residues. CDR3 in amino acids: CASSGGWTEAFF.

The genes are TRBV11-2 and TRBJ1-2; checking the TCRdb D call of TRBD1 is not possible without DNA. The CDR3 length is 15 residues. Per germline, CDR1 SGHAT and CDR2 FQNNGV. This CDR3 is CASSDRSQELYGYTF.

CDR3 loop: CATSREGLAGELFF. The chain is built from TRBV15 and TRBJ2-2. The CDR3 covers 14 residues. Germline V CDR1 and CDR2: LNHNV, YYDKDF (reference sequence).

The V gene is TRBV11-2, the J gene TRBJ2-3; the D gene TCRdb calls, TRBD2, cannot be checked with no DNA. The CDR3 sequence is 16 residues long. Germline CDR1 SGHAT, CDR2 FQNNGV. The CDR3 loop is CASSSYQGALIHTQYF.

This chain's CDR3 is CASLHRGSGNTIYF. The chain combines TRBV6-1 with TRBJ1-3; checking the TCRdb D call of TRBD1 is not possible without DNA. CDR1 is MNHNS, CDR2 SASEGT, per germline. The CDR3 runs to 14 residues.